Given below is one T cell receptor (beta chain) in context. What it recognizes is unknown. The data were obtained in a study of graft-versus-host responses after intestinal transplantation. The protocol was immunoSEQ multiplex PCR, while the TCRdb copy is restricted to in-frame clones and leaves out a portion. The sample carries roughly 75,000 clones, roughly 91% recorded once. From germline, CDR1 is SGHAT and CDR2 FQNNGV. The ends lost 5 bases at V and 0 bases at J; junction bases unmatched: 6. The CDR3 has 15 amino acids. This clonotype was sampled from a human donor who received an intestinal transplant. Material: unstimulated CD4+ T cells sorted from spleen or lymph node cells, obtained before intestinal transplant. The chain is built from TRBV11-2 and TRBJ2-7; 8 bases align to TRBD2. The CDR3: CASSPAAGASYEQYF. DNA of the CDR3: TGTGCCAGCAGCCCAGCAGCGGGGGCCTCCTACGAGCAGTACTTC.